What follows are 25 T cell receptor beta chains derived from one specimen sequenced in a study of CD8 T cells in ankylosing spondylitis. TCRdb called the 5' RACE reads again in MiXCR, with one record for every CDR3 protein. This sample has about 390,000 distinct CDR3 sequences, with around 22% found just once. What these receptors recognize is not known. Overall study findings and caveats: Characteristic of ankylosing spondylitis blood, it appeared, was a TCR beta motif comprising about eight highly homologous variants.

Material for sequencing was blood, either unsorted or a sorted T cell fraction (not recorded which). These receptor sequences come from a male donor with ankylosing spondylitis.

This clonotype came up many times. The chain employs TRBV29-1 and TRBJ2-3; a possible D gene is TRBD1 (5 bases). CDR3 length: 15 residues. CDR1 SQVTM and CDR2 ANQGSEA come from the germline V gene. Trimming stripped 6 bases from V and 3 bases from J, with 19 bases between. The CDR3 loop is CSVLRQGVRTDTQYF. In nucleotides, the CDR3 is TGCAGCGTCCTTCGGCAGGGCGTAAGAACAGATACGCAGTATTTT.

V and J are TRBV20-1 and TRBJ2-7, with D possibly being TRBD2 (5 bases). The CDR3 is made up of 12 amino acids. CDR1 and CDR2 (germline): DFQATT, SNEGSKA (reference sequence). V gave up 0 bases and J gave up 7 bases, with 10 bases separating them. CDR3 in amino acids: CSARDTPGEQYF. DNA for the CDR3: TGCAGTGCTAGAGACACTCCGGGGGAGCAGTACTTC.

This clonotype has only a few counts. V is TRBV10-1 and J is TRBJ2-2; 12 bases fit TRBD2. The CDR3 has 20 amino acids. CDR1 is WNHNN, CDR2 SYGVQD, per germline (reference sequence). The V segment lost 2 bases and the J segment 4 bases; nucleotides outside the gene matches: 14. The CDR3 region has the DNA TGCGCCAGCAGTGAGATAGGGGCAGCTAGCGGGAGGGCCGGCACCGGGGAGCTGTTTTTT. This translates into CASSEIGAASGRAGTGELFF.

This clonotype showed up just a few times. For the CDR3, the DNA is TGTGCCAGCAGTGAAGGTGTGGCGGGCGAGCAGTACTTC. Translating it yields CASSEGVAGEQYF. The chain carries TRBV2 and TRBJ2-7; TRBD2 might be the D (5 bases). CDR1 and CDR2 from the germline V gene are SNHLY and FYNNEI. Trimming shortened V by 1 base and J by 6 bases, and 10 bases separated the two germline ends. The CDR3 covers 13 residues.

Here the CDR3 DNA reads TGTGCCAGCACCCAGGGCGTTGGGGGACCCTACAATGAGCAGTTCTTC. Protein sequence: CASTQGVGGPYNEQFF. V is TRBV7-9 and J is TRBJ2-1; either TRBD1 or TRBD2 may fit D (5 bases each). V lost 7 bases to trimming and J lost 2 bases, with 18 bases between them. The CDR3 runs to 16 residues. Germline loops: CDR1 SEHNR, CDR2 FQNEAQ (reference sequence). Together with reference TRBV7-9 and TRBJ2-1, the CDR3 gives the full variable domain: DTGVSQNPRHKITKRGQNVTFRCDPISEHNRLYWYRQTLGQGPEFLTYFQNEAQLEKSRLLSDRFSAERPKGSFSTLEIQRTEQGDSAMYLCASTQGVGGPYNEQFFGPGTRLTVL.

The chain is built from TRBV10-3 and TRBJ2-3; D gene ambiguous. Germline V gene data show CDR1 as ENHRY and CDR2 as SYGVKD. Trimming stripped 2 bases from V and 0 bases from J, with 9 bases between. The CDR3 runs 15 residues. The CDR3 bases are TGTGCCATCAGTGAGGGCGGCTCTAGCACAGATACGCAGTATTTT. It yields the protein CAISEGGSSTDTQYF.

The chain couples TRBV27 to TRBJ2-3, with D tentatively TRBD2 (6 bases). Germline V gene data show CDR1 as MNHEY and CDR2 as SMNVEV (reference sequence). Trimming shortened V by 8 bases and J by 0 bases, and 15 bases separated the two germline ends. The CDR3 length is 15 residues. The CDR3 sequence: CASGHRDFSTDTQYF. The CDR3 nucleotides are TGTGCCAGCGGCCACCGGGACTTTAGCACAGATACGCAGTATTTT.

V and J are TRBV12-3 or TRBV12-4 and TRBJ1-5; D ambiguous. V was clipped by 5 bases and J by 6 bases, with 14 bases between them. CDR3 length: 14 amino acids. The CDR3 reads CASSPVSGSQPQHF. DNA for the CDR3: TGTGCCAGCAGTCCCGTTTCGGGTAGTCAGCCCCAGCATTTT.

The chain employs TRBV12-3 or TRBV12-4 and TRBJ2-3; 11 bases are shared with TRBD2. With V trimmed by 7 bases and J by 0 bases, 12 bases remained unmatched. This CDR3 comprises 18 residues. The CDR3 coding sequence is TGTGCCAGCATGGTGTATAGCGGGAGGGCATCTAGCACAGATACGCAGTATTTT. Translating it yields CASMVYSGRASSTDTQYF.

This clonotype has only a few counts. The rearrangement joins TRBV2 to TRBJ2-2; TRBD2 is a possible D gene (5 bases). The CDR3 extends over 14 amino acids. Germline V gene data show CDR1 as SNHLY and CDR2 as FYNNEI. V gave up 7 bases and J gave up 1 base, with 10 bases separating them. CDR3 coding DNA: TGTGCCAGCAAGAGGGAACGGAACACCGGGGAGCTGTTTTTT. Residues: CASKRERNTGELFF.

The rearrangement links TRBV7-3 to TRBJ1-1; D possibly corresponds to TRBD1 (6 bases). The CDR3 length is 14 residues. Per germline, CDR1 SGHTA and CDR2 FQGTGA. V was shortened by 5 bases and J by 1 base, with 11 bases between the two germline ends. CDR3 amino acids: CASSHGQRNTEAFF. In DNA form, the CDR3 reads TGTGCCAGCAGCCATGGACAGCGGAACACTGAAGCTTTCTTT.

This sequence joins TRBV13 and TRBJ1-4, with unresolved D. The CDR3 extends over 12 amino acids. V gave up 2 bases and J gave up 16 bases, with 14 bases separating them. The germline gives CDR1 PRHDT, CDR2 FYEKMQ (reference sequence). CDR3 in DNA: TGTGCCAGCAGCTTAAACGAAGGGAGTCCGTTTTTT. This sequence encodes CASSLNEGSPFF.

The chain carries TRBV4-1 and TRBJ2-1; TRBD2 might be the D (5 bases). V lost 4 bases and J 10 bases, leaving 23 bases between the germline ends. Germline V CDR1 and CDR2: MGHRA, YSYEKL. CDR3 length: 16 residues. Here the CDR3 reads CASSPEAFSPSGEQFF. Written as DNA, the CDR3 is TGCGCCAGCAGCCCTGAGGCGTTTTCGCCGTCGGGAGAGCAGTTCTTC.

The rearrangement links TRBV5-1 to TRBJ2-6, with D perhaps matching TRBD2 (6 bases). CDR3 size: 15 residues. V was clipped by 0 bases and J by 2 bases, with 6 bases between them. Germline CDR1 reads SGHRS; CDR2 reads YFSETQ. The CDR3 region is CASSLGRAGANVLTF. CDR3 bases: TGCGCCAGCAGCTTGGGGAGGGCTGGGGCCAACGTCCTGACTTTC. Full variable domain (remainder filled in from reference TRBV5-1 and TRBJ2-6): KAGVTQTPRYLIKTRGQQVTLSCSPISGHRSVSWYQQTPGQGLQFLFEYFSETQRNKGNFPGRFSGRQFSNSRSEMNVSTLELGDSALYLCASSLGRAGANVLTFGAGSRLTVL.

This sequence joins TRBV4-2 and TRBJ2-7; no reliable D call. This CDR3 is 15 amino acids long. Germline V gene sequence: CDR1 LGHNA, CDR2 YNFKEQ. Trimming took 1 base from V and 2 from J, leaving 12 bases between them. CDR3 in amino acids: CASSQVYGNTYEQYF. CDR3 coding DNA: TGTGCCAGCAGCCAAGTGTACGGCAACACCTACGAGCAGTACTTC.

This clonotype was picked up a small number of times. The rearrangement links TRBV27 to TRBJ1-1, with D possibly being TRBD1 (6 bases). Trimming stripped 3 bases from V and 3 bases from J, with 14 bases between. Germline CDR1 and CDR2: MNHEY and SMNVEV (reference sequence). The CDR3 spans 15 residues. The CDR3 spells CASSFKGGGDTEAFF. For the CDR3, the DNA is TGTGCCAGCAGTTTTAAGGGGGGTGGAGACACTGAAGCTTTCTTT.

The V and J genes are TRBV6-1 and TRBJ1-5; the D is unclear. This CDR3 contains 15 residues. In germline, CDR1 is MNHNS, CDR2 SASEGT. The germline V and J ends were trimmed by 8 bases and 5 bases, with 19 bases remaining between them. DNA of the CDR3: TGTGCCAGCGGGAGGACTGGACTGCCATATCAGCCCCAGCATTTT. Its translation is CASGRTGLPYQPQHF.

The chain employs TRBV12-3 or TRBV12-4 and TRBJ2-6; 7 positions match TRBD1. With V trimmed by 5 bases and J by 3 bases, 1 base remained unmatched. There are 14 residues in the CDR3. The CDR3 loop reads CASSTGVGANVLTF. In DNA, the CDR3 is TGTGCCAGCAGTACAGGGGTTGGGGCCAACGTCCTGACTTTC.

Here the CDR3 reads CAITPADSDYGYTF. The CDR3 bases are TGTGCCATCACCCCCGCCGACAGCGACTATGGCTACACCTTC. The V gene is TRBV10-3, the J gene TRBJ1-2, with a weak D call TRBD1 (5 bases). The CDR3 contains 14 residues. Germline lookup yields CDR1 ENHRY and CDR2 SYGVKD. Trimming left V 7 bases short and J 3 bases short, with 15 bases between.

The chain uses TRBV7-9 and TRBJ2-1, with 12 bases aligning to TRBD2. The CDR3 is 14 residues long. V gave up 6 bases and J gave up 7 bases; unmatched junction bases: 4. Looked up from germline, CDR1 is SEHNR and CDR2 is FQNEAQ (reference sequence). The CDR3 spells CASRCTSGRNEQFF. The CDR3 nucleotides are TGTGCCAGCAGATGTACTAGCGGGAGGAATGAGCAGTTCTTC.

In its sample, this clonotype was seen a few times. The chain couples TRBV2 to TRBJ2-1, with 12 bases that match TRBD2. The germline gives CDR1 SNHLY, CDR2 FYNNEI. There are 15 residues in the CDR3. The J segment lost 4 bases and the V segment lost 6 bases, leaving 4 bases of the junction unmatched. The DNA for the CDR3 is TGTGCCAGCAGGGGGGGACTAGCGGGTTACAATGAGCAGTTCTTC. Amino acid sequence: CASRGGLAGYNEQFF.

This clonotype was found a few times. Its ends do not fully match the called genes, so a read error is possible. The CDR3 sequence: CASSYSRLASHNEQFF. CDR3 DNA sequence: TGTGCCAGCAGTTACTCGAGACTAGCCTCCCACAATGAGCAGTTCTTC. The chain carries TRBV6-5 and TRBJ2-1; TRBD2 aligns across 7 bases. This CDR3 region has 16 residues. Germline lookup yields CDR1 MNHEY and CDR2 SVGAGI.

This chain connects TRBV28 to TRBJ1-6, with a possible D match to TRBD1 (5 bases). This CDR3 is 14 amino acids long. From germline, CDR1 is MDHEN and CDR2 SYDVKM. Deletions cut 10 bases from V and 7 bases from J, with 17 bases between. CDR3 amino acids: CATTSLRGNSPLHF. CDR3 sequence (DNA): TGTGCCACCACCTCCTTAAGGGGAAATTCACCCCTCCACTTT.

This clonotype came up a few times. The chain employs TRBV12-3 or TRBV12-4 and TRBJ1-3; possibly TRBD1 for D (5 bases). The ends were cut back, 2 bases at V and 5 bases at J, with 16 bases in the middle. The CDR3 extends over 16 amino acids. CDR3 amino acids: CASSLRPGLTRNTIYF. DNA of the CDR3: TGTGCCAGCAGTTTACGCCCAGGGCTCACCCGAAACACCATATATTTT.

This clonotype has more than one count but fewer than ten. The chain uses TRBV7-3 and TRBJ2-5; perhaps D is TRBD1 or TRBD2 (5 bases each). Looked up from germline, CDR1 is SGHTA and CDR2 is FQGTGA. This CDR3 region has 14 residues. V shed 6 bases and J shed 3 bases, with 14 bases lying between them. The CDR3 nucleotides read TGTGCCAGCAGTCCTCCGGGGCCCAAAGAGACCCAGTACTTC. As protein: CASSPPGPKETQYF.